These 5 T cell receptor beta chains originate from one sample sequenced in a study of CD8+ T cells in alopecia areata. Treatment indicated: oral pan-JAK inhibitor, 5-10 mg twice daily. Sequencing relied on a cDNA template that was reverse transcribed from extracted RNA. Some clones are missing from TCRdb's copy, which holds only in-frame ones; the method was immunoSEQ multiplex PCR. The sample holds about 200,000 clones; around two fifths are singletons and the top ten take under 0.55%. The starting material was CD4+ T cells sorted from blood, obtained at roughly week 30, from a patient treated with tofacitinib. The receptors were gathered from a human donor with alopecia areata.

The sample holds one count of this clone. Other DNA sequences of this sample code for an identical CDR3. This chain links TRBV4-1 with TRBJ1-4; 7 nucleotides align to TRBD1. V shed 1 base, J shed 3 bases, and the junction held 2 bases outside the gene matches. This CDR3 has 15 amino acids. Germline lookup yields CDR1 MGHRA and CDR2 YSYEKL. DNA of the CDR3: TGCGCCAGCAGCCAAGTGGGGACAGCTAATGAAAAACTGTTTTTT. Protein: CASSQVGTANEKLFF.

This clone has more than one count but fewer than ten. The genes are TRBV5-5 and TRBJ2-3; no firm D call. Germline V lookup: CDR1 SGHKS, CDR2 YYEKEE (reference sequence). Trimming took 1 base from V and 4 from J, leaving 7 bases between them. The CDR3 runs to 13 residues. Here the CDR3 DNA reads TGTGCCAGCAGCTTGCAGAGGCCAGATACGCAGTATTTT. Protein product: CASSLQRPDTQYF.

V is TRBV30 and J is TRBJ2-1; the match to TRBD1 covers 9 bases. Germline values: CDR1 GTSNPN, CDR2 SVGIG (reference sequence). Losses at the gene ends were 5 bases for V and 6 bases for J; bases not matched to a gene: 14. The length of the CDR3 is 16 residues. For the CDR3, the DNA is TGTGCCTGGTCCCGTCTTGGGACAGGGTCTGCCAATGAGCAGTTCTTC. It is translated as CAWSRLGTGSANEQFF.

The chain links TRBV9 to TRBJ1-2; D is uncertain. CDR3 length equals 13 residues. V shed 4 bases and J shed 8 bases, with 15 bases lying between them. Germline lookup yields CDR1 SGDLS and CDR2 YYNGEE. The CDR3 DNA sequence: TGTGCCAGCAGCCAGACCCCCGCTGAGGGCTACACCTTC. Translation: CASSQTPAEGYTF.

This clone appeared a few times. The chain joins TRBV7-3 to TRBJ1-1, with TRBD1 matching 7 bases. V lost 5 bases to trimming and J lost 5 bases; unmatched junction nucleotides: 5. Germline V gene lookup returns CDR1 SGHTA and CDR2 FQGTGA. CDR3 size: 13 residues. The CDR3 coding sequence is TGTGCCAGCAGCCTCCACAGGGGTACTGAAGCTTTCTTT. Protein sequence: CASSLHRGTEAFF.